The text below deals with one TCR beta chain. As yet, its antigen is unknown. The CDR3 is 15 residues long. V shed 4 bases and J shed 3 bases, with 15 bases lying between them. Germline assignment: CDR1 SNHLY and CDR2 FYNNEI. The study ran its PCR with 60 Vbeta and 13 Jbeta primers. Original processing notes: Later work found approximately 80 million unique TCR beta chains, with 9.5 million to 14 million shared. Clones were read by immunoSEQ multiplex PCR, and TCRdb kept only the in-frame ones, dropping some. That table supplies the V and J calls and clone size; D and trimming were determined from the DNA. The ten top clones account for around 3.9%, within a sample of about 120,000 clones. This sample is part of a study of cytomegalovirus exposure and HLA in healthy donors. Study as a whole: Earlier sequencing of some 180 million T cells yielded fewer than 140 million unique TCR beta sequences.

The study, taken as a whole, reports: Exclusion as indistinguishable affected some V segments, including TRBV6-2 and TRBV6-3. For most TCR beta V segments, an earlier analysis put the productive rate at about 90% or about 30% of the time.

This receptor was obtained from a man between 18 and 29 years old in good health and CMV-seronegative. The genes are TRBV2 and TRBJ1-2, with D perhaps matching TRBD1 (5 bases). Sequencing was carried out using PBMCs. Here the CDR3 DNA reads TGTGCCAGCAGTGGCGGGGGAGCCGGGTACTATGGCTACACCTTC. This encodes CASSGGGAGYYGYTF.